These 2 T cell receptor beta chains were all obtained from the same sample, sequenced in a study of T cells in Graves' hyperthyroidism and ophthalmopathy. TCR beta CDR3 regions were amplified from RNA transcripts. Using the HTBI primer set, a first-round RT-PCR was run on the TCR CDR3. TCRdb analysed the multiplex PCR reads with MiXCR anew, one entry per CDR3 protein. The sample consists of around 580,000 distinct CDR3 sequences, roughly 17% of them appearing once. Specimen: blood. These receptors were taken from a woman aged 18-30 years with Graves' hyperthyroidism.

The chain is built from TRBV6-2 or TRBV6-3 and TRBJ1-2; D call uncertain. Looked up from germline, CDR1 is MNHEY and CDR2 is SVGEGT. The length of the CDR3 is 10 residues. The V gene lost 9 bases and the J gene lost 5 bases, with 7 bases spanning the gap. The CDR3 protein is CARILYGYTF. In nucleotides, the CDR3 is TGTGCCAGGATCCTTTATGGCTACACCTTC.

J is TRBJ1-1 and V is TRBV20-1; possibly TRBD1 for D (6 bases). Trimming removed 5 bases at V and 1 base at J, with 20 bases between. The CDR3 is made up of 16 amino acids. The V gene's germline CDR1 is DFQATT and CDR2 SNEGSKA (reference sequence). CDR3 nucleotide sequence: TGCAGTGCTGACAGGAGACTGCTCCCTTGGAACACTGAAGCTTTCTTT. It codes for CSADRRLLPWNTEAFF.